The 9 T cell receptor beta chains below were found in one sample sequenced in a study of T cell responses to AZD1222 COVID-19 vaccine. Some clones are missing from TCRdb's copy, which holds only in-frame ones; the method was immunoSEQ multiplex PCR. The table lists 140,000 to 150,000 clones, 85% to 95% of them singletons, with approximately 12% in the top ten. Here the sequenced sample was peripheral blood, taken after recovery from COVID-19. The source is an adult who had recovered from COVID-19.

Only one count was recorded for this clone. CDR3 nucleotides: TGTGCCAGCAGTGAGAGCCGCCACGAGCAGTACTTC. Protein sequence: CASSESRHEQYF. This chain uses TRBV6-1 with TRBJ2-7, with D unresolved. CDR1 and CDR2 (germline): MNHNS, SASEGT. Deletions cut 3 bases from V and 5 bases from J, with 8 bases between. The CDR3 totals 12 residues.

The chain uses TRBV5-1 and TRBJ2-1, with 10 bases that match TRBD2. The ends lost 1 base at V and 3 bases at J; junction bases unmatched: 4. Germline lookup yields CDR1 SGHRS and CDR2 YFSETQ. The CDR3 covers 16 residues. DNA of the CDR3: TGCGCCAGCAGCTTGCAAGGACTAGCGGTCTACAATGAGCAGTTCTTC. Translating it yields CASSLQGLAVYNEQFF.

The rearrangement uses TRBV7-8 and TRBJ2-3; TRBD1 might be the D (6 bases). V lost 4 bases to trimming and J lost 0 bases, with 11 bases between them. Germline CDR1 reads SGHVS; CDR2 reads FQNEAQ. The CDR3 contains 15 residues. The CDR3 sequence is CASSSSRGSTDTQYF. The CDR3 nucleotides read TGTGCCAGCAGCTCTAGCAGGGGAAGCACAGATACGCAGTATTTT.

The chain has TRBV14 and TRBJ2-7; TRBD1 aligns across 8 bases. Germline assignment: CDR1 SGHDN and CDR2 FVKESK. The CDR3 has 13 residues. V gave up 4 bases and J gave up 2 bases; unmatched junction bases: 1. DNA of the CDR3: TGTGCCAGCAGCCGACAGGGGACCTACGAGCAGTACTTC. This codes for CASSRQGTYEQYF.

V is TRBV18 and J is TRBJ1-1, with a tentative D call TRBD1 (6 bases). Germline V gene data show CDR1 as KGHSH and CDR2 as LQKENI. With 0 bases removed from V and 6 bases from J, the gap between germline ends came to 11 bases. This CDR3 is built from 14 residues. The CDR3 DNA sequence: TGTGCCAGCTCACCACCAACAGGGATTCCTGAAGCTTTCTTT. This encodes CASSPPTGIPEAFF.

CDR3 amino acids: CAWSVRFPYEQYF. The CDR3 nucleotides are TGTGCCTGGAGTGTACGTTTTCCCTACGAGCAGTACTTC. The chain employs TRBV30 and TRBJ2-7; D unresolved. The CDR3 is made up of 13 amino acids. The V and J ends lost 0 bases and 2 bases respectively, with 8 bases between them. From germline, CDR1 is GTSNPN and CDR2 SVGIG (reference sequence).

The rearrangement uses TRBV25-1 and TRBJ2-3, with D possibly matching TRBD2 (6 bases). Germline lookup yields CDR1 MGHDK and CDR2 SYGVNS. The length of the CDR3 is 14 residues. V lost 6 bases, J lost 4 bases, and 14 bases lay in between. CDR3 loop: CASRSTGAPDTQYF. In DNA, the CDR3 is TGTGCCAGCAGGAGCACGGGAGCGCCAGATACGCAGTATTTT.

The chain couples TRBV6-5 to TRBJ2-7, with D perhaps given as TRBD1 or TRBD2 (5 bases each). V was shortened by 6 bases and J by 6 bases, with 12 bases between the two germline ends. Germline V lookup: CDR1 MNHEY, CDR2 SVGAGI. The CDR3 runs 12 residues. The CDR3 DNA sequence: TGTGCCAGCAGCCCCTCGAGGGGCGAGCAGTACTTC. It codes for CASSPSRGEQYF.

The rearrangement links TRBV29-1 to TRBJ1-2; D might be TRBD1 (5 bases). With 4 bases removed from V and 3 bases from J, the gap between germline ends came to 12 bases. The CDR3 is 13 amino acids. Per germline, CDR1 SQVTM and CDR2 ANQGSEA. DNA for the CDR3: TGCAGCGTTGTCACAGGTGGGGACTATGGCTACACCTTC. Translation: CSVVTGGDYGYTF.